This TCR beta chain derives from a study of shared clonotypes between healthy human individuals. Naive CD4+ cells were CD45RA-selected; the remaining cells were memory. The assay was immunoSEQ multiplex PCR, and TCRdb's table has in-frame clones only and misses some. The sample lists about 710,000 clones, over 55% seen once, with about 1.8% in the top ten. Broader study findings: Among donors, sharing of clonotypes was expected to be affected by sequencing depth. All-four-donor shared clonotypes had higher generation probabilities than non-shared clonotypes did. The study generally estimated greater richness for naive than memory subsets.

Points on this clone: Its antigen is unidentified.

V lost 1 base and J 0 bases, leaving 4 bases between the germline ends. The CDR3 runs 14 residues. Germline V lookup: CDR1 MNHNY, CDR2 SVGAGI (reference sequence). The rearrangement uses TRBV6-6 and TRBJ1-3; D unclear. This receptor was taken from a woman aged 30 to 39 in good health. The sample taken for sequencing was memory CD4+ T cells sorted from blood. Indicated subset: CD45RA-negative fraction. The CDR3 DNA sequence: TGTGCCAGCAGTTACTACCACTCTGGAAACACCATATATTTT. Its protein is CASSYYHSGNTIYF.